This entry lists 5 T cell receptor beta chains sequenced from one sample in a study of blood T cells in healthy people across ages. Using a J-beta primer mix together with a sample-barcoded 5' primer, a second PCR was run for about 6 to 12 cycles. TCRdb used MiXCR to reprocess the 5' RACE reads, holding one entry per CDR3 protein. This table has 600,000 or so distinct CDR3 sequences, around 31% appearing once. The sequenced sample was blood. The receptors come from a woman at least 80 years old in good health.

This clonotype was seen many times. The chain uses TRBV7-9 and TRBJ2-5; 8 bases fit TRBD1. Germline CDR1 SEHNR, CDR2 FQNEAQ (reference sequence). J was trimmed by 2 bases and V by 5 bases; bases with no gene match: 1. The CDR3 is 13 amino acids. The CDR3 sequence is CASSRQGQETQYF. CDR3 nucleotides: TGTGCCAGCAGCAGACAGGGGCAAGAGACCCAGTACTTC.

In regard to this clonotype: This may arise from a read error, as a much more abundant clone is one base away. V is TRBV5-1 and J is TRBJ2-7; TRBD1 might be the D (5 bases). This CDR3 has 14 amino acids. CDR1 is SGHRS, CDR2 YFSETQ, per germline. Trimming pared 0 bases from V and 3 bases from J, leaving 10 bases between. CDR3 residues: CASSLGDSRYEQYF. The CDR3 nucleotides are TGCGCCAGCAGCTTGGGTGACAGTCGCTACGAGCAGTACTTC.

This clonotype was found many times. The chain links TRBV24-1 to TRBJ2-6, with 9 nucleotides matching TRBD1. The CDR3 loop spans 18 amino acids. Trimming cost V 5 bases and J 0 bases; bases outside gene matches: 7. In germline, CDR1 is KGHDR, CDR2 SFDVKD. The CDR3 region has the DNA TGTGCCACCAGTGGGACAGGGGTATCGAGCTCTGGGGCCAACGTCCTGACTTTC. Translated: CATSGTGVSSSGANVLTF.

The chain is built from TRBV9 and TRBJ2-2; D unclear. Per germline, CDR1 SGDLS and CDR2 YYNGEE. CDR3 length: 14 residues. Trimming left V 0 bases short and J 4 bases short, with 7 bases between. CDR3 bases: TGTGCCAGCAGCGTAGTGGCCGGCACCGGGGAGCTGTTTTTT. Its protein is CASSVVAGTGELFF.

This clonotype was counted ten times or more. CDR3 protein: CASSQDLGSVYEQYF. The CDR3 DNA reads as TGTGCCAGCAGCCAAGATCTGGGGTCTGTCTACGAGCAGTACTTC. The rearrangement uses TRBV4-2 and TRBJ2-7; D is unclear. Between the trimmed V and J ends, which lost 0 bases and 3 bases, there was a span of 12 bases. CDR3 length: 15 residues. Germline V gene sequence: CDR1 LGHNA, CDR2 YNFKEQ.